What follows are 31 T cell receptor beta chains derived from one specimen sequenced in a study of blood T cell repertoires in COVID-19. Clones were read by immunoSEQ multiplex PCR, and TCRdb kept only the in-frame ones, dropping some. In the table there are 250,000 to 350,000 clones, around 90% of which are singletons. Sequencing used peripheral blood. The receptors come from a woman aged 45 to 65 who had recovered from COVID-19.

This clone came up a few times. This rearrangement joins TRBV9 to TRBJ2-3; 10 bases line up with TRBD2. The V segment lost 0 bases and the J segment 5 bases; nucleotides outside the gene matches: 9. The CDR3 length is 17 residues. CDR1 is SGDLS, CDR2 YYNGEE, per germline. Here the CDR3 reads CASSVGASGGALDTQYF. Here the CDR3 DNA reads TGTGCCAGCAGCGTAGGGGCCAGCGGGGGGGCTTTAGATACGCAGTATTTT. The full variable domain, in which reference TRBV9 and TRBJ2-3 provide the parts outside the CDR3, is DSGVTQTPKHLITATGQRVTLRCSPRSGDLSVYWYQQSLDQGLQFLIQYYNGEERAKGNILERFSAQQFPDLHSELNLSSLELGDSALYFCASSVGASGGALDTQYFGPGTRLTVL.

The rearrangement links TRBV10-3 to TRBJ1-2; D perhaps matches TRBD1 (6 bases). Trimming stripped 3 bases from V and 8 bases from J, with 13 bases between. The CDR3 length is 13 residues. Per germline, CDR1 ENHRY and CDR2 SYGVKD. The CDR3 loop reads CAISENRAKGYTF. The CDR3 DNA sequence: TGTGCCATCAGTGAAAACAGGGCGAAAGGCTACACCTTC.

The chain couples TRBV7-2 to TRBJ2-1; the D gene is possibly TRBD2 (6 bases). Germline assignment: CDR1 SGHTA and CDR2 FQGNSA. The V gene lost 1 base and the J gene lost 0 bases, with 7 bases spanning the gap. The CDR3 is 15 residues long. The CDR3 DNA reads as TGTGCCAGCAGCTTAGACGGGGGCTCCTACAATGAGCAGTTCTTC. Translating it yields CASSLDGGSYNEQFF. Full variable domain (outside the CDR3, taken from reference TRBV7-2 and TRBJ2-1): GAGVSQSPSNKVTEKGKDVELRCDPISGHTALYWYRQSLGQGLEFLIYFQGNSAPDKSGLPSDRFSAERTGGSVSTLTIQRTQQEDSAVYLCASSLDGGSYNEQFFGPGTRLTVL.

The rearrangement joins TRBV27 to TRBJ1-5, with D perhaps matching TRBD1 (5 bases). Germline lookup yields CDR1 MNHEY and CDR2 SMNVEV (reference sequence). V lost 0 bases and J 0 bases, leaving 12 bases between the germline ends. The CDR3 is made up of 17 amino acids. CDR3 in amino acids: CASSLSPRVYSNQPQHF. The DNA of the CDR3 is TGTGCCAGCAGTTTATCGCCCAGGGTTTATAGCAATCAGCCCCAGCATTTT.

The J gene is TRBJ2-1, the V gene TRBV9, with 10 bases fitting TRBD2. The CDR3 is 16 amino acids. J gave up 3 bases and V 2 bases, and 5 bases lay outside the gene matches. CDR1 is SGDLS and CDR2 is YYNGEE in the germline V gene. This CDR3 reads CASSVQLAGHYNEQFF. In DNA form, the CDR3 reads TGTGCCAGCAGCGTCCAACTAGCGGGGCACTACAATGAGCAGTTCTTC.

The rearrangement joins TRBV7-2 to TRBJ1-1, with no clear D. Per the germline V gene, CDR1 is SGHTA and CDR2 is FQGNSA. The CDR3 runs to 12 residues. V lost 3 bases, J lost 3 bases, and 5 bases lay in between. The CDR3 is CASSFLDTEAFF. Written as DNA, the CDR3 is TGTGCCAGCAGCTTCCTTGACACTGAAGCTTTCTTT. The complete variable domain, with remaining parts taken from reference TRBV7-2 and TRBJ1-1, reads GAGVSQSPSNKVTEKGKDVELRCDPISGHTALYWYRQSLGQGLEFLIYFQGNSAPDKSGLPSDRFSAERTGGSVSTLTIQRTQQEDSAVYLCASSFLDTEAFFGQGTRLTVV.

The chain is built from TRBV11-2 and TRBJ2-7, with D possibly TRBD2 on 6 matching bases. CDR3 length equals 16 residues. Trimming took 7 bases from V and 4 from J, leaving 23 bases between them. The germline V gene encodes CDR1 SGHAT and CDR2 FQNNGV. The CDR3, as DNA: TGTGCCAGCACCCCCATGGGGACTCAAGGAGAGTACGAGCAGTACTTC. This encodes CASTPMGTQGEYEQYF.

The chain couples TRBV4-2 to TRBJ1-4; 12 bases agree with TRBD1. The CDR3 consists of 16 residues. Per the germline V gene, CDR1 is LGHNA and CDR2 is YNFKEQ. The J segment lost 14 bases and the V segment lost 3 bases, leaving 13 bases of the junction unmatched. CDR3 DNA: TGTGCCAGCAGCCACACCGAGTGGGGACAGGGGGCCCGGCTGTTTTTT. It codes for CASSHTEWGQGARLFF.

The CDR3 region has the DNA TGTGCCAGCAGCTTGGGAGGGGAGCAGTACTTC. It yields the protein CASSLGGEQYF. The J gene is TRBJ2-7, the V gene TRBV5-6; the D gene is possibly TRBD2 (5 bases). V lost 0 bases and J lost 7, with 5 bases in between. CDR1 SGHDT and CDR2 YYEEEE come from the germline V gene. This CDR3 contains 11 residues.

The chain links TRBV18 to TRBJ1-2; 8 bases are shared with TRBD1. Trimming took 5 bases from V and 3 from J; bases not matched to a gene: 8. The CDR3 length is 15 residues. The germline V gene has CDR1 KGHSH and CDR2 LQKENI. The CDR3: CASSRGQGIDYGYTF. The CDR3 bases are TGTGCCAGCTCAAGAGGACAGGGTATCGACTATGGCTACACCTTC.

V is TRBV9 and J is TRBJ1-2; maybe TRBD1 (6 bases). V was shortened by 7 bases and J by 2 bases, with 9 bases between the two germline ends. Germline V gene lookup returns CDR1 SGDLS and CDR2 YYNGEE. The CDR3 consists of 12 residues. CDR3 sequence reads: CASLDRNYGYTF. CDR3 sequence (DNA): TGTGCCAGCTTGGACAGAAACTATGGCTACACCTTC. Looking up the rest from reference TRBV9 and TRBJ1-2 gives the full variable domain: DSGVTQTPKHLITATGQRVTLRCSPRSGDLSVYWYQQSLDQGLQFLIQYYNGEERAKGNILERFSAQQFPDLHSELNLSSLELGDSALYFCASLDRNYGYTFGSGTRLTVV.

The chain combines TRBV7-9 with TRBJ1-1; 9 nucleotides align to TRBD1. This CDR3 contains 13 residues. The germline CDR1 and CDR2 sequences are SEHNR and FQNEAQ (reference sequence). CDR3 sequence (DNA): TGTGTTACCCGGGACAGGGTGAACACTGAAGCTTTCTTT. This translates into CVTRDRVNTEAFF.

The chain combines TRBV27 with TRBJ2-5, with a weak D call TRBD1 (6 bases). This CDR3 has 14 amino acids. The germline V gene encodes CDR1 MNHEY and CDR2 SMNVEV (reference sequence). V was shortened by 5 bases and J by 8 bases, with 18 bases between the two germline ends. This CDR3 reads CASSGAGAVETQYF. The CDR3 DNA follows: TGTGCCAGCAGTGGGGCAGGGGCCGTAGAAACCCAGTACTTC.

This chain connects TRBV7-8 to TRBJ1-2; TRBD1 might be the D (5 bases). Germline V CDR1 and CDR2: SGHVS, FQNEAQ. CDR3 length: 15 amino acids. V was pared by 2 bases and J by 3 bases, with 13 bases between. CDR3 protein: CASSLFLGQHYGYTF. The CDR3, as DNA: TGTGCCAGCAGCTTATTTCTGGGGCAGCACTATGGCTACACCTTC.

The chain employs TRBV6-4 and TRBJ2-1, with a possible D match to TRBD2 (6 bases). This CDR3 region has 14 residues. Germline V gene lookup returns CDR1 MRHNA and CDR2 SNTAGT. Trimming cost V 1 base and J 8 bases, with 12 bases left between them. DNA for the CDR3: TGTGCCAGCAGTGACTTTTTGGGGGGTGATGAGCAGTTCTTC. Translated, it gives CASSDFLGGDEQFF.

This rearrangement joins TRBV9 to TRBJ1-1; 7 bases are shared with TRBD1. Per germline, CDR1 SGDLS and CDR2 YYNGEE. The CDR3 totals 16 residues. The V gene end was trimmed by 3 bases and the J gene end by 1 base; junction bases not matched to a gene: 9. Here the CDR3 reads CASSARTDRANTEAFF. Here the CDR3 DNA reads TGTGCCAGCAGCGCAAGAACCGACAGGGCGAACACTGAAGCTTTCTTT.

The V call is TRBV5-1, the J call TRBJ1-6, with 8 bases matching TRBD1. The CDR3 length is 17 residues. The V segment lost 4 bases and the J segment 7 bases; nucleotides outside the gene matches: 13. Per the germline V gene, CDR1 is SGHRS and CDR2 is YFSETQ. CDR3 DNA sequence: TGCGCCAGCAGCCGGGAGGCTCGGACAGGGTCCAATTCACCCCTCCACTTT. This sequence encodes CASSREARTGSNSPLHF.

J is TRBJ1-6 and V is TRBV6-5, with D tentatively TRBD1 (6 bases). The CDR3 has 14 residues. V lost 6 bases and J lost 6, with 12 bases in between. Germline values: CDR1 MNHEY, CDR2 SVGAGI. The CDR3 coding sequence is TGTGCCAGCAGGAATCAGGGGTTTAATTCACCCCTCCACTTT. It encodes CASRNQGFNSPLHF.

This clone was picked up one time. The chain couples TRBV4-3 to TRBJ2-7, with a weak D call TRBD2 (6 bases). Deletions cut 2 bases from V and 0 bases from J, with 11 bases between. CDR3 length: 15 residues. Germline V gives CDR1 LGHNA, CDR2 YSLEER. The CDR3 DNA reads TGCGCCAGCAGCCAACTTAGCGGAGGCTCCTACGAGCAGTACTTC. It yields the protein CASSQLSGGSYEQYF.

J is TRBJ1-1 and V is TRBV14; TRBD1 matches 8 bases. Germline V CDR1 and CDR2: SGHDN, FVKESK. This CDR3 is built from 16 residues. Trimming removed 4 bases from V and 1 base from J; junction bases left unmatched: 8. The chain's CDR3 is CASSLRPDRANTEAFF. CDR3 in DNA: TGTGCCAGCAGCCTTCGACCGGACAGGGCGAACACTGAAGCTTTCTTT.

This chain joins TRBV19 and TRBJ2-3; 7 nucleotides align to TRBD1. The trim removed 6 bases at V and 5 bases at J, leaving 11 bases unmatched. Per the germline V gene, CDR1 is LNHDA and CDR2 is SQIVND (reference sequence). The CDR3 runs 15 residues. The CDR3 here is CASSKTGSAGDTQYF. CDR3 in DNA: TGTGCCAGTAGCAAGACAGGGTCCGCGGGAGATACGCAGTATTTT.

The rearrangement uses TRBV5-1 and TRBJ1-1; no clear D. The CDR3 runs 13 residues. Germline CDR1 SGHRS, CDR2 YFSETQ. Trimming cost V 4 bases and J 6 bases, with 13 bases left between them. The CDR3 loop is CASSPTLGSEAFF. The DNA of the CDR3 is TGCGCCAGCAGCCCGACATTGGGCTCTGAAGCTTTCTTT.

The CDR3 DNA reads TGTGCCAGCGAACAGGGGGCATATAATTCACCCCTCCACTTT. This encodes CASEQGAYNSPLHF. The rearrangement uses TRBV28 and TRBJ1-6; TRBD1 agrees at 9 bases. The V gene's germline CDR1 is MDHEN and CDR2 SYDVKM. CDR3 length equals 14 residues. The V gene end was trimmed by 8 bases and the J gene end by 4 bases; junction bases not matched to a gene: 3.

V and J are TRBV14 and TRBJ2-1; TRBD2 aligns across 7 bases. Germline-derived CDR1 and CDR2 are SGHDN and FVKESK. Trimming at V came to 1 base and at J to 0 bases, leaving 3 bases not matched to a gene. The CDR3 consists of 16 residues. CDR3 sequence (DNA): TGTGCCAGCAGCCAAGGGCGGGGGTCCTCCTACAATGAGCAGTTCTTC. Translation: CASSQGRGSSYNEQFF.

CDR3 sequence (DNA): TGTGCCATCAGTGAGGCCAGACTAGCGGGAAGGTTCTTC. It is translated as CAISEARLAGRFF. This chain uses TRBV10-3 with TRBJ2-1; 11 bases agree with TRBD2. V lost 2 bases, J lost 15 bases, and 6 bases stayed unmatched. Germline V lookup: CDR1 ENHRY, CDR2 SYGVKD. The CDR3 covers 13 residues.

V is TRBV19 and J is TRBJ1-2; 9 bases fit TRBD1. The CDR3 spans 14 residues. The V gene's germline CDR1 is LNHDA and CDR2 SQIVND (reference sequence). Trimming at V came to 5 bases and at J to 3 bases, leaving 4 bases not matched to a gene. CDR3 sequence reads: CASSWGQGDYGYTF. The DNA for the CDR3 is TGTGCCAGTAGTTGGGGACAGGGAGACTATGGCTACACCTTC.

This sequence joins TRBV3-1 (or the pseudogene TRBV3-2) and TRBJ2-7; a possible D gene is TRBD2 (5 bases). The CDR3 has 14 residues. The germline CDR1 and CDR2 sequences are LGHDT and YNNKEL (reference sequence). Between the trimmed V and J ends, which lost 4 bases and 2 bases, there was a span of 12 bases. In DNA form, the CDR3 reads TGTGCCAGCAGCCGCTCACTAGTCCCCTACGAGCAGTACTTC. Translating it yields CASSRSLVPYEQYF.

This clone was counted once. This chain uses TRBV29-1 with TRBJ1-6, with D possibly TRBD1 on 6 matching bases. Germline-derived CDR1 and CDR2 are SQVTM and ANQGSEA. Trimming cost V 5 bases and J 8 bases, with 13 bases left between them. There are 13 residues in the CDR3. The CDR3 nucleotides read TGCAGCGTTCAAACAGGGCGGTATTCACCCCTCCACTTT. As protein: CSVQTGRYSPLHF.

The rearrangement uses TRBV7-8 and TRBJ1-2, with TRBD1 matching 12 bases. Germline trimming cut 4 bases from V and 6 bases from J; bases unmatched to any gene: 6. This CDR3 comprises 15 residues. CDR1 is SGHVS, CDR2 FQNEAQ, per germline. The CDR3 region is CASSYGTGGANGYTF. In nucleotides, the CDR3 is TGTGCCAGCAGCTACGGGACAGGGGGCGCGAATGGCTACACCTTC.

V gene TRBV9 combines with J gene TRBJ2-7, with 11 positions matching TRBD1. Germline V gene lookup returns CDR1 SGDLS and CDR2 YYNGEE. J gave up 6 bases and V 3 bases, and 5 bases lay outside the gene matches. The CDR3 loop spans 14 amino acids. DNA of the CDR3: TGTGCCAGCAGCGGTGCTGGGACAGGGGGCGAGCAGTACTTC. Amino acids: CASSGAGTGGEQYF.

The chain employs TRBV6-1 and TRBJ2-7; TRBD1 matches 8 bases. The germline V gene has CDR1 MNHNS and CDR2 SASEGT. Trimming at V came to 2 bases and at J to 5 bases, leaving 8 bases not matched to a gene. The CDR3 runs 15 residues. CDR3 amino acids: CASSEKVSGGHEQYF. DNA of the CDR3: TGTGCCAGCAGTGAAAAGGTGTCAGGGGGCCACGAGCAGTACTTC.